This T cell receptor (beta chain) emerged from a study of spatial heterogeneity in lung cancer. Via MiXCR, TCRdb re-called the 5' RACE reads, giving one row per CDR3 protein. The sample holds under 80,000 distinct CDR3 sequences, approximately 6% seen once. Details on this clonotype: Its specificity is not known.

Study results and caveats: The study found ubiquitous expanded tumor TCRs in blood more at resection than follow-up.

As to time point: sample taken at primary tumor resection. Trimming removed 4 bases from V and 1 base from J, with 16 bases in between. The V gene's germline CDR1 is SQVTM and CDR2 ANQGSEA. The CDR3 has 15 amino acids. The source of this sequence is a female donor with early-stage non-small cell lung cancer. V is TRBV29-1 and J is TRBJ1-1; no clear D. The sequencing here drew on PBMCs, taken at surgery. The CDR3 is CSVGAGRRENTEAFF. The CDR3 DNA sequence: TGCAGCGTTGGGGCCGGACGAAGAGAGAACACTGAAGCTTTCTTT. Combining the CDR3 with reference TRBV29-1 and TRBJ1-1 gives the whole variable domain SAVISQKPSRDICQRGTSLTIQCQVDSQVTMMFWYRQQPGQSLTLIATANQGSEATYESGFVIDKFPISRPNLTFSTLTVSNMSPEDSSIYLCSVGAGRRENTEAFFGQGTRLTVV.